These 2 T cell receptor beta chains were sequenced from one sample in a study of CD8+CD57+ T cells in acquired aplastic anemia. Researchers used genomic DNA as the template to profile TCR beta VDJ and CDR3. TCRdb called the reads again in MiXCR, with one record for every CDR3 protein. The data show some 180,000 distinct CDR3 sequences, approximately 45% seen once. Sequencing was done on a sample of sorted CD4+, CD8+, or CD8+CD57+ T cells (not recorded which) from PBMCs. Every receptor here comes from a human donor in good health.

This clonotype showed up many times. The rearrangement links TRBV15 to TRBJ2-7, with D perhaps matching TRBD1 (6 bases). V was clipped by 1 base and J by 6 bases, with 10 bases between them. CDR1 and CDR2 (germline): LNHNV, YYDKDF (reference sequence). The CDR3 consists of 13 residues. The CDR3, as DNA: TGTGCCACCAGCAGAGGGACAGTACGCGAGCAGTACTTC. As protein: CATSRGTVREQYF.

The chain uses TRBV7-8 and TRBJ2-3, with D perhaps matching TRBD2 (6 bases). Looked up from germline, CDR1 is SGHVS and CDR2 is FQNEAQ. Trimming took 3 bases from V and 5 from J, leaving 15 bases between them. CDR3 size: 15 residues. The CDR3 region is CASSFLLPSVDTQYF. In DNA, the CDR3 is TGTGCCAGCAGCTTTCTTCTCCCTAGCGTAGATACGCAGTATTTT.